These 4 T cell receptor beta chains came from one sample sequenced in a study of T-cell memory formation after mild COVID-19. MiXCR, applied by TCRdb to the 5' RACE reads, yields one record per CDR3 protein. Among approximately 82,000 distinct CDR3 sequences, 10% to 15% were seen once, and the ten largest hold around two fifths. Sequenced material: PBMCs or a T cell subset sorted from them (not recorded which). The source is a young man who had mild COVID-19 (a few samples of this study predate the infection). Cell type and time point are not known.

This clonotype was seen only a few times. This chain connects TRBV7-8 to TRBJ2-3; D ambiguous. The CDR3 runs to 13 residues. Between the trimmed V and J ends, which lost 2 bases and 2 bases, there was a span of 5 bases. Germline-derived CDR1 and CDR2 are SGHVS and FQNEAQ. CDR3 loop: CASSLIATDTQYF. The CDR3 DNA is TGTGCCAGCAGCTTAATCGCCACAGATACGCAGTATTTT.

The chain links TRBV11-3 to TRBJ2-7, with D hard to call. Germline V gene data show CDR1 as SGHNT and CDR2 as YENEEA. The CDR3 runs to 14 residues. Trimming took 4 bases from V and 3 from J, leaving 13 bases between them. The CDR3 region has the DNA TGTGCCAGCAGCTCACCCCATCCTGACTACGAGCAGTACTTC. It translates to CASSSPHPDYEQYF.

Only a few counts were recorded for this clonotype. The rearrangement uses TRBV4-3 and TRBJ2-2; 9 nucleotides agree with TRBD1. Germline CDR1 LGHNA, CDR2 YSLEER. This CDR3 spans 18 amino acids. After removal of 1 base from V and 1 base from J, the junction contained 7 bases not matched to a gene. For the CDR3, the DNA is TGCGCCAGCAGCCAAGGTGGTCGACAGGGGGTGAACACCGGGGAGCTGTTTTTT. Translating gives CASSQGGRQGVNTGELFF.

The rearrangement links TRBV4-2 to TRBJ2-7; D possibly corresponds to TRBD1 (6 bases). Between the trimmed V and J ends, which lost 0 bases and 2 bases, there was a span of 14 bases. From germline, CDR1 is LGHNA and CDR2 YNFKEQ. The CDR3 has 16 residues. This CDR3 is CASSQEVRSGAYEQYF. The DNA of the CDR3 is TGTGCCAGCAGCCAAGAAGTGAGGTCAGGGGCCTACGAGCAGTACTTC.